One sample yielded the 18 T cell receptor beta chains listed below, sequenced in a study of T cell responses to AZD1222 COVID-19 vaccine. Generated by immunoSEQ multiplex PCR, the TCRdb table keeps only in-frame clones and is missing some. There are 100,000 or so clones in the sample; approximately 87% occur only once, and about 3% lies in the top ten. Sequenced material: peripheral blood, taken on day 0 of AZD1222 vaccination. These receptors came from an adult in good health.

This clone has only a few counts. This chain links TRBV10-1 with TRBJ1-5, with 8 positions matching TRBD1. The trim removed 1 base at V and 13 bases at J, leaving 21 bases unmatched. Germline values: CDR1 WNHNN, CDR2 SYGVQD (reference sequence). The length of the CDR3 is 18 residues. CDR3 sequence: CASSEFQPLRDRLSTQHF. The CDR3 DNA follows: TGCGCCAGCAGTGAGTTCCAGCCACTCCGGGACAGGCTTTCGACTCAGCATTTT.

The rearrangement links TRBV19 to TRBJ1-3; no reliable D call. CDR1 is LNHDA and CDR2 is SQIVND in the germline V gene (reference sequence). V was cut by 8 bases and J by 5 bases, with 13 bases left in between. There are 13 residues in the CDR3. CDR3 in amino acids: CASHVGARNTIYF. The CDR3 region has the DNA TGTGCCAGTCACGTGGGCGCCCGAAACACCATATATTTT. The full variable domain, in which reference TRBV19 and TRBJ1-3 provide the parts outside the CDR3, is DGGITQSPKYLFRKEGQNVTLSCEQNLNHDAMYWYRQDPGQGLRLIYYSQIVNDFQKGDIAEGYSVSREKKESFPLTVTSAQKNPTAFYLCASHVGARNTIYFGEGSWLTVV.

The chain carries TRBV6-5 and TRBJ1-3; 8 bases are shared with TRBD1. Per the germline V gene, CDR1 is MNHEY and CDR2 is SVGAGI. J lost 6 bases, V lost 7 bases, and 8 bases had no gene match. The CDR3 is made up of 14 amino acids. CDR3 nucleotides: TGTGCCAGCATCCTGGGACAGGTAGAAAACACCATATATTTT. Its protein is CASILGQVENTIYF.

J is TRBJ1-2 and V is TRBV5-6; D is perhaps TRBD1 (5 bases). Trimming took 2 bases from V and 9 from J, leaving 11 bases between them. This CDR3 spans 12 amino acids. Germline V gives CDR1 SGHDT, CDR2 YYEEEE. CDR3 loop: CASSFAQGSYTF. The CDR3 DNA follows: TGTGCCAGCAGCTTCGCTCAGGGTAGCTACACCTTC. The full variable domain, in which reference TRBV5-6 and TRBJ1-2 provide the parts outside the CDR3, is DAGVTQSPTHLIKTRGQQVTLRCSPKSGHDTVSWYQQALGQGPQFIFQYYEEEERQRGNFPDRFSGHQFPNYSSELNVNALLLGDSALYLCASSFAQGSYTFGSGTRLTVV.

The rearrangement links TRBV18 to TRBJ1-1, with D possibly TRBD1 on 5 matching bases. Germline-derived CDR1 and CDR2 are KGHSH and LQKENI. There are 14 residues in the CDR3. Trimming left V 3 bases short and J 2 bases short, with 10 bases between. Here the CDR3 DNA reads TGTGCCAGCTCACCGAGGGACCTTAACACTGAAGCTTTCTTT. It is translated as CASSPRDLNTEAFF.

The V call is TRBV6-2 or TRBV6-3, the J call TRBJ2-7; TRBD2 might be the D (5 bases). Trimming took 8 bases from V and 1 from J, leaving 12 bases between them. The CDR3 spans 13 residues. Germline V lookup: CDR1 MNHEY, CDR2 SVGEGT. CDR3 in DNA: TGTGCCAGCTGTTCCGGGGAGTCCTACGAGCAGTACTTC. Encoded protein: CASCSGESYEQYF.

The CDR3 loop reads CASSPSTGTSEQYF. CDR3 DNA: TGTGCCAGCTCGCCCAGTACCGGGACCTCCGAGCAGTACTTC. The gene calls are TRBV18 and TRBJ2-7; D may correspond to TRBD1 or TRBD2 (5 bases each). Germline CDR1 is KGHSH and CDR2 is LQKENI. The CDR3 extends over 14 amino acids. With 6 bases removed from V and 6 bases from J, the gap between germline ends came to 18 bases.

The chain employs TRBV10-3 and TRBJ2-6; possible D gene TRBD1, 6 bases. Germline V lookup: CDR1 ENHRY, CDR2 SYGVKD. This CDR3 comprises 14 residues. The V gene lost 6 bases and the J gene lost 1 base, with 7 bases spanning the gap. The CDR3 loop is CAIRQGSGANVLTF. As DNA, the CDR3 is TGTGCCATCAGACAGGGATCTGGGGCCAACGTCCTGACTTTC.

The J gene is TRBJ1-2, the V gene TRBV15, with 7 bases fitting TRBD1. CDR1 and CDR2 (germline): LNHNV, YYDKDF (reference sequence). J gave up 2 bases and V 2 bases, and 5 bases lay outside the gene matches. The CDR3 consists of 15 residues. CDR3 loop: CATSRRQGGNYGYTF. The DNA for the CDR3 is TGTGCCACCAGCAGAAGACAGGGTGGCAACTATGGCTACACCTTC.

The chain couples TRBV19 to TRBJ2-6, with D uncertain. The CDR3 is made up of 13 amino acids. With 6 bases removed from V and 2 bases from J, the gap between germline ends came to 5 bases. Germline assignment: CDR1 LNHDA and CDR2 SQIVND (reference sequence). The CDR3 here is CASSQTGANVLTF. The CDR3 DNA reads as TGTGCCAGTAGCCAAACTGGGGCCAACGTCCTGACTTTC.

DNA for the CDR3: TGCGCCAGCAGACCGACAGGGACCTATGGCTACACCTTC. Its translation: CASRPTGTYGYTF. The J gene is TRBJ1-2, the V gene TRBV5-1, with 7 bases fitting TRBD1. V shed 5 bases, J shed 4 bases, and the junction held 5 bases outside the gene matches. Looked up from germline, CDR1 is SGHRS and CDR2 is YFSETQ. There are 13 residues in the CDR3.

The chain carries TRBV9 and TRBJ1-6, with 7 bases that match TRBD1. Trimming cost V 1 base and J 9 bases; bases outside gene matches: 10. CDR1 SGDLS and CDR2 YYNGEE come from the germline V gene. The CDR3 loop spans 16 amino acids. The CDR3 protein is CASSVMEGASGSPLHF. The CDR3 nucleotides read TGTGCCAGCAGCGTAATGGAGGGGGCCAGCGGTTCACCCCTCCACTTT.

This sequence joins TRBV2 and TRBJ2-7, with 9 positions matching TRBD1. The germline V gene has CDR1 SNHLY and CDR2 FYNNEI. V dropped 3 bases and J dropped 13; count of bases not matched to a gene: 10. The CDR3 spans 13 residues. The CDR3 here is CASSDEGGQGNYF. The DNA for the CDR3 is TGTGCCAGCAGTGACGAAGGGGGACAGGGCAATTACTTC.

This clone was detected a few times. V usage is TRBV7-9 and J usage is TRBJ2-1; D possibly corresponds to TRBD1 (6 bases). Trimming removed 1 base at V and 12 bases at J, with 13 bases between. Per germline, CDR1 SEHNR and CDR2 FQNEAQ (reference sequence). The CDR3 runs 13 residues. Here the CDR3 DNA reads TGTGCCAGCAGCTTAGGGGGGCGAACCCCGCAGTTCTTC. Protein product: CASSLGGRTPQFF.

The chain has TRBV6-5 and TRBJ1-1; unclear D gene. Germline V lookup: CDR1 MNHEY, CDR2 SVGAGI. Trimming removed 2 bases at V and 7 bases at J, with 20 bases between. The CDR3 sequence is 16 residues long. The CDR3 coding sequence is TGTGCCAGCAGTTACCGGGCGGGGTTTAGGGAAGGTGAAGCTTTCTTT. As protein: CASSYRAGFREGEAFF.

V usage is TRBV9 and J usage is TRBJ1-6; D not certain. Germline values: CDR1 SGDLS, CDR2 YYNGEE. The CDR3 loop spans 15 amino acids. The V end lost 7 bases, the J end lost 0 bases, and 11 bases lay between the germline ends. CDR3 DNA sequence: TGTGCCAGCTCTCTTACTGACTCCTATAATTCACCCCTCCACTTT. Amino acid sequence: CASSLTDSYNSPLHF. Full variable domain (remainder filled in from reference TRBV9 and TRBJ1-6): DSGVTQTPKHLITATGQRVTLRCSPRSGDLSVYWYQQSLDQGLQFLIQYYNGEERAKGNILERFSAQQFPDLHSELNLSSLELGDSALYFCASSLTDSYNSPLHFGNGTRLTVT.

The chain couples TRBV3-1 (or the pseudogene TRBV3-2) to TRBJ2-7; TRBD1 aligns across 11 bases. CDR3 length: 15 amino acids. V dropped 4 bases and J dropped 2; count of bases not matched to a gene: 4. Germline V gene sequence: CDR1 LGHDT, CDR2 YNNKEL (reference sequence). CDR3 residues: CASSLGDRGTYEQYF. CDR3 nucleotides: TGTGCCAGCAGCCTGGGGGACAGGGGGACCTACGAGCAGTACTTC.

This sequence joins TRBV6-5 and TRBJ2-7; D is possibly TRBD2 (5 bases). Germline V lookup: CDR1 MNHEY, CDR2 SVGAGI. Trimming stripped 6 bases from V and 2 bases from J, with 14 bases between. The CDR3 loop spans 14 amino acids. CDR3 in amino acids: CASRLRGSAYEQYF. The CDR3 DNA follows: TGTGCCAGCAGACTAAGAGGGTCCGCCTACGAGCAGTACTTC.